This T cell receptor (beta chain) was identified in a study of regulatory T cells in long-lasting Graves disease. Study-level results: Peripheral blood was the sole material, not thyroid tissue.

The germline V and J ends were trimmed by 4 bases and 6 bases, with 18 bases remaining between them. This CDR3 region has 16 residues. Germline V gene lookup returns CDR1 MNHEY and CDR2 SMNVEV (reference sequence). HTBI primers from iRepertoire and Arm-PCR of CDR3 regions yielded the TCR beta libraries. TCRdb passed the multiplex PCR reads through MiXCR, listing each CDR3 protein once. The sample lists roughly 430,000 distinct CDR3 sequences; about 21% were seen once. This clonotype was counted only a few times. The antigen remains undetermined. Described time point: persistent/refractory GD, antithyroid drugs over 5 years with positive TRAb. Isolated PBMC RNA provided the starting material for the TCR library.

The chain employs TRBV27 and TRBJ2-2, with D perhaps matching TRBD2 (5 bases). This specimen consisted of peripheral blood mononuclear cells (PBMCs), obtained when the disease was refractory, from a patient treated with antithyroid drugs. This clonotype was sampled from a female donor with Graves disease. The CDR3 sequence is CASSWGRAMGAGELFF. The CDR3 nucleotides read TGTGCCAGCAGTTGGGGAAGGGCAATGGGAGCCGGGGAGCTGTTTTTT.